Below are 23 T cell receptor beta chains sequenced from a single sample in a study of blood T cell repertoires in COVID-19. Repertoires were generated with immunoSEQ multiplex PCR, while TCRdb's copy carries only in-frame clones and drops some. The sample has tens of thousands of clones, about 84% seen once; the top ten hold about 8%. Material for sequencing was peripheral blood. These TCRs come from a man aged 45-60 years with active COVID-19.

The genes are TRBV29-1 and TRBJ2-1; D is unresolved. CDR1 and CDR2 from the germline V gene are SQVTM and ANQGSEA. This CDR3 contains 12 residues. The ends were cut back, 2 bases at V and 3 bases at J, with 5 bases in the middle. CDR3: CSVEPGYNEQFF. CDR3 coding DNA: TGCAGCGTTGAACCGGGCTACAATGAGCAGTTCTTC.

The V gene is TRBV2, the J gene TRBJ1-1; 11 bases match TRBD1. Germline V lookup: CDR1 SNHLY, CDR2 FYNNEI. CDR3 length equals 14 residues. After removal of 6 bases from V and 4 bases from J, the junction contained 4 bases not matched to a gene. CDR3 nucleotides: TGTGCCAGCAGGGGACAGGGGGGGGGCACTGAAGCTTTCTTT. This gives the protein CASRGQGGGTEAFF.

The genes are TRBV12-3 or TRBV12-4 and TRBJ1-1; a weak D match, TRBD1 (6 bases). V lost 4 bases to trimming and J lost 5 bases, with 11 bases between them. This CDR3 contains 13 residues. The CDR3 loop is CASSWYRETEAFF. DNA of the CDR3: TGTGCCAGCAGTTGGTACAGGGAGACTGAAGCTTTCTTT.

The rearrangement joins TRBV5-6 to TRBJ2-7; TRBD1 might be the D (5 bases). Germline V CDR1 and CDR2: SGHDT, YYEEEE. Trimming stripped 2 bases from V and 2 bases from J, with 11 bases between. The CDR3 runs to 14 residues. CDR3 nucleotide sequence: TGTGCCAGCAGCTTTACTACAGGCGCCTACGAGCAGTACTTC. Translated: CASSFTTGAYEQYF.

V usage is TRBV5-4 and J usage is TRBJ2-5; 7 bases line up with TRBD1. V was pared by 4 bases and J by 2 bases, with 8 bases of the junction left unmatched. CDR1 is SGHNT and CDR2 is YYREEE in the germline V gene (reference sequence). CDR3 size: 15 residues. The CDR3 region is CASSRTGFPQETQYF. For the CDR3, the DNA is TGTGCCAGCAGCAGGACAGGCTTTCCTCAAGAGACCCAGTACTTC. The complete variable domain, with remaining parts taken from reference TRBV5-4 and TRBJ2-5, reads ETGVTQSPTHLIKTRGQQVTLRCSSQSGHNTVSWYQQALGQGPQFIFQYYREEENGRGNFPPRFSGLQFPNYSSELNVNALELDDSALYLCASSRTGFPQETQYFGPGTRLLVL.

The chain employs TRBV19 and TRBJ2-2; 10 nucleotides match TRBD1. The V gene end was trimmed by 6 bases and the J gene end by 5 bases; junction bases not matched to a gene: 3. The CDR3 totals 14 residues. CDR1 is LNHDA and CDR2 is SQIVND in the germline V gene (reference sequence). As DNA, the CDR3 is TGTGCCAGTAGAAGACAGGGGGCAACCGGGGAGCTGTTTTTT. Translating it yields CASRRQGATGELFF.

The chain joins TRBV6-5 to TRBJ2-3; D is perhaps TRBD1 (5 bases). The CDR3 is 14 amino acids. Germline V gene sequence: CDR1 MNHEY, CDR2 SVGAGI. V lost 4 bases, J lost 0 bases, and 8 bases lay in between. CDR3 sequence: CASSLGRSTDTQYF. The CDR3 bases are TGTGCCAGCAGTTTGGGGCGGAGCACAGATACGCAGTATTTT.

The chain recombines TRBV5-1 with TRBJ1-2, with D uncertain. This CDR3 is 15 amino acids long. V lost 0 bases and J lost 2, with 11 bases in between. Germline V gene lookup returns CDR1 SGHRS and CDR2 YFSETQ. The CDR3 sequence is CASSLGVGGNYGYTF. CDR3 in DNA: TGCGCCAGCAGCTTGGGTGTTGGCGGAAACTATGGCTACACCTTC.

This chain connects TRBV3-1 (or the pseudogene TRBV3-2) to TRBJ2-7, with 10 positions matching TRBD2. The germline V gene encodes CDR1 LGHDT and CDR2 YNNKEL (reference sequence). The CDR3 loop spans 16 amino acids. Trimming at V came to 3 bases and at J to 2 bases, leaving 7 bases not matched to a gene. The chain's CDR3 is CASSQLTSGNPYEQYF. The CDR3 DNA is TGTGCCAGCAGCCAGCTTACTAGCGGGAACCCCTACGAGCAGTACTTC.

This chain links TRBV6-5 with TRBJ2-1; D perhaps matches TRBD2 (6 bases). There are 16 residues in the CDR3. The V gene lost 2 bases and the J gene lost 2 bases, with 13 bases spanning the gap. The germline V gene encodes CDR1 MNHEY and CDR2 SVGAGI. This chain's CDR3 is CASSYATGAPYNEQFF. CDR3 DNA sequence: TGTGCCAGCAGTTACGCCACGGGAGCCCCCTACAATGAGCAGTTCTTC.

A few counts support this clone. The chain couples TRBV6-2 or TRBV6-3 to TRBJ1-1; weak D call: TRBD1 (5 bases). V was pared by 4 bases and J by 2 bases, with 11 bases between. The CDR3 is 14 amino acids. Germline V CDR1 and CDR2: MNHEY, SVGEGT. The CDR3 region has the DNA TGTGCCAGCAGTTTAAAGGGGCCTAACACTGAAGCTTTCTTT. It specifies CASSLKGPNTEAFF.

This clone was seen just once. V gene TRBV19 combines with J gene TRBJ1-4; 9 bases fit TRBD1. Germline V gives CDR1 LNHDA, CDR2 SQIVND (reference sequence). After removal of 1 base from V and 8 bases from J, the junction contained 8 bases not matched to a gene. The CDR3 is 16 residues long. As DNA, the CDR3 is TGTGCCAGTAGTATAGTCCCACAGGGGGCAGGCGAAAAACTGTTTTTT. Encoded protein: CASSIVPQGAGEKLFF.

The rearrangement links TRBV6-2 or TRBV6-3 to TRBJ2-7; 10 nucleotides align to TRBD2. The germline CDR1 and CDR2 sequences are MNHEY and SVGEGT. The CDR3 runs to 16 residues. After removal of 4 bases from V and 1 base from J, the junction contained 7 bases not matched to a gene. Written as DNA, the CDR3 is TGTGCCAGCAGTTTGCGACTAGCGGGCCGTTCCTACGAGCAGTACTTC. This sequence encodes CASSLRLAGRSYEQYF.

This chain uses TRBV11-2 with TRBJ2-1, with D perhaps matching TRBD2 (6 bases). Germline CDR1 and CDR2: SGHAT and FQNNGV. V lost 7 bases to trimming and J lost 0 bases, with 16 bases between them. The CDR3 length is 16 residues. This CDR3 is CASKSGGASSYNEQFF. CDR3 coding DNA: TGTGCCAGCAAGTCCGGCGGGGCGAGCTCCTACAATGAGCAGTTCTTC.

This sequence joins TRBV5-8 and TRBJ2-5; 8 bases map to TRBD2. The V and J ends lost 0 bases and 7 bases, in that order; junction bases with no gene match: 14. Germline V gene data show CDR1 as SGHTS and CDR2 as YDEGEE. This CDR3 has 17 amino acids. CDR3 DNA sequence: TGTGCCAGCAGCTTGGCCGGGGGGGGCCCCCTGCACGGGACCCAGTACTTC. Translating it yields CASSLAGGGPLHGTQYF.

The rearrangement uses TRBV29-1 and TRBJ1-3; 7 bases fit TRBD1. Germline CDR1 reads SQVTM; CDR2 reads ANQGSEA. V dropped 8 bases and J dropped 3; count of bases not matched to a gene: 4. The CDR3 sequence is 12 residues long. The chain's CDR3 is CSTTGNGNTIYF. CDR3 DNA: TGCAGCACGACAGGGAATGGAAACACCATATATTTT.

The chain has TRBV28 and TRBJ2-2; D not certain. The CDR3 has 15 amino acids. V lost 3 bases, J lost 0 bases, and 8 bases lay in between. Looked up from germline, CDR1 is MDHEN and CDR2 is SYDVKM. The CDR3 DNA follows: TGTGCCAGCAGTTTGAGTGCCGCGAACACCGGGGAGCTGTTTTTT. This encodes CASSLSAANTGELFF.

This clone came up a few times. The chain links TRBV11-2 to TRBJ2-7; perhaps TRBD2 as D (7 bases). Per germline, CDR1 SGHAT and CDR2 FQNNGV. The CDR3 sequence is 13 residues long. V lost 5 bases, J lost 5 bases, and 13 bases lay in between. Here the CDR3 DNA reads TGTGCCAGCAGCCCCTTCGGGGGGCACGAGCAGTACTTC. Amino acid sequence: CASSPFGGHEQYF.

The chain carries TRBV9 and TRBJ1-2; D remains ambiguous. Germline-derived CDR1 and CDR2 are SGDLS and YYNGEE. This CDR3 is built from 14 residues. V lost 0 bases to trimming and J lost 1 base, with 7 bases between them. CDR3 DNA sequence: TGTGCCAGCAGCGTAGACGGGGATAACTATGGCTACACCTTC. It translates to CASSVDGDNYGYTF. The whole variable domain, filled in from reference TRBV9 and TRBJ1-2, reads DSGVTQTPKHLITATGQRVTLRCSPRSGDLSVYWYQQSLDQGLQFLIQYYNGEERAKGNILERFSAQQFPDLHSELNLSSLELGDSALYFCASSVDGDNYGYTFGSGTRLTVV.

The chain has TRBV28 and TRBJ2-7; 8 nucleotides line up with TRBD2. With 1 base clipped from V and 3 bases from J, the junction kept 5 bases outside the gene matches. From germline, CDR1 is MDHEN and CDR2 SYDVKM. The CDR3 spans 15 residues. The CDR3 spells CASSLSAGVVYEQYF. The CDR3 DNA follows: TGTGCCAGCAGTTTATCAGCGGGAGTAGTCTACGAGCAGTACTTC. The complete variable domain, with remaining parts taken from reference TRBV28 and TRBJ2-7, reads DVKVTQSSRYLVKRTGEKVFLECVQDMDHENMFWYRQDPGLGLRLIYFSYDVKMKEKGDIPEGYSVSREKKERFSLILESASTNQTSMYLCASSLSAGVVYEQYFGPGTRLTVT.

The chain employs TRBV6-6 and TRBJ1-1; 7 bases match TRBD1. V dropped 5 bases and J dropped 0; count of bases not matched to a gene: 6. The CDR3 covers 15 residues. Germline V gene data show CDR1 as MNHNY and CDR2 as SVGAGI (reference sequence). In DNA, the CDR3 is TGTGCCAGCAGTAAAAGACAGGGCTTGAACACTGAAGCTTTCTTT. This sequence encodes CASSKRQGLNTEAFF.

J is TRBJ1-2 and V is TRBV6-5; no firm D call. Between the trimmed V and J ends, which lost 0 bases and 7 bases, there was a span of 12 bases. CDR3 length: 14 residues. Germline V lookup: CDR1 MNHEY, CDR2 SVGAGI. CDR3 region: CASSYSDGRGGYTF. CDR3 in DNA: TGTGCCAGCAGTTACTCGGATGGGCGTGGTGGCTACACCTTC.

The V and J genes are TRBV30 and TRBJ2-7; D possibly corresponds to TRBD1 (5 bases). The V gene's germline CDR1 is GTSNPN and CDR2 SVGIG (reference sequence). Trimming removed 2 bases at V and 2 bases at J, with 16 bases between. There are 15 residues in the CDR3. The DNA of the CDR3 is TGTGCCTGGAGTTCCGCTCCAGGGCCGGCCTACGAGCAGTACTTC. Translated, it gives CAWSSAPGPAYEQYF.